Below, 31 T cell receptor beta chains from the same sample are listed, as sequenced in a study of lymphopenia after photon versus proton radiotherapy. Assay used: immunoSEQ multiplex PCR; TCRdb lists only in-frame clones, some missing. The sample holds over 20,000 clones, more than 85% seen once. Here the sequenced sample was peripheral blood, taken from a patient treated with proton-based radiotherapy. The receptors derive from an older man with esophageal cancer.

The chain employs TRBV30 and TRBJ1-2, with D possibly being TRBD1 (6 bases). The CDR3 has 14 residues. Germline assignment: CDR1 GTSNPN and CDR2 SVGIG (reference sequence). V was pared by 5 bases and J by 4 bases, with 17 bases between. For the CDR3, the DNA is TGTGCCTGGGGGACAATTAATAGAGGCTATGGCTACACCTTC. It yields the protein CAWGTINRGYGYTF.

The CDR3 bases are TGCGCCAGCAGGTTCACTAGCGGGGCTTACGAGCAGTACTTC. Translating gives CASRFTSGAYEQYF. The chain carries TRBV5-1 and TRBJ2-7, with TRBD2 matching over 10 bases. This CDR3 has 14 residues. Germline CDR1 SGHRS, CDR2 YFSETQ. V was clipped by 5 bases and J by 4 bases; unmatched bases: 6.

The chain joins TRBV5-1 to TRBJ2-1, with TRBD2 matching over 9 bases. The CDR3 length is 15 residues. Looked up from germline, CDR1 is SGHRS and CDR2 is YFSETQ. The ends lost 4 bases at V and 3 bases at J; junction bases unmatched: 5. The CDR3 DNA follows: TGCGCCAGCAGCGTTAGCGGGGGAAGCTACAATGAGCAGTTCTTC. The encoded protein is CASSVSGGSYNEQFF.

The CDR3 DNA sequence: TGTGCCAGTAGTATATCCGCCGCTTGGGGGGCTGGGGCCAACGTCCTGACTTTC. This encodes CASSISAAWGAGANVLTF. The chain combines TRBV19 with TRBJ2-6; maybe TRBD2 (6 bases). This CDR3 is 18 amino acids long. CDR1 is LNHDA and CDR2 is SQIVND in the germline V gene (reference sequence). The germline V and J ends were trimmed by 2 bases and 2 bases, with 16 bases remaining between them.

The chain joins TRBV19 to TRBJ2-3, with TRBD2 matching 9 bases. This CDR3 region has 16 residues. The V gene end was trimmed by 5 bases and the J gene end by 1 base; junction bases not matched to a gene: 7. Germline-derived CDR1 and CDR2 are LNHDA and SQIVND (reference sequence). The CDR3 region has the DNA TGTGCCAGTAGTCTGCACTTAGCGGGGGGCACAGATACGCAGTATTTT. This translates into CASSLHLAGGTDTQYF.

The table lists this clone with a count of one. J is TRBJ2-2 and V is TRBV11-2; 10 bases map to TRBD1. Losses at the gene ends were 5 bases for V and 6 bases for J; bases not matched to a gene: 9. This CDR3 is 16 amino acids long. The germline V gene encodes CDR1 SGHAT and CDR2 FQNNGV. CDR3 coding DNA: TGTGCCAGCAGCAAGGGACAGGGGAGGTCCGCCGGGGAGCTGTTTTTT. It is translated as CASSKGQGRSAGELFF.

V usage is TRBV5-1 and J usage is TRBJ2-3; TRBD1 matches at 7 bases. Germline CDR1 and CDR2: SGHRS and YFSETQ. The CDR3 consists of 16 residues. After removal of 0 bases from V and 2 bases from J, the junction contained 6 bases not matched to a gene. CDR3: CASSLEDRRHTDTQYF. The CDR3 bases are TGCGCCAGCAGCTTGGAGGACAGGAGACACACAGATACGCAGTATTTT.

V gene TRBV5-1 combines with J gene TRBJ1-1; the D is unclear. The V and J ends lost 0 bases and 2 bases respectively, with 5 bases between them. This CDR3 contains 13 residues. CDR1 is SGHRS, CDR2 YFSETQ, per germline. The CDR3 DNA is TGCGCCAGCAGCTTGGAGGCCAACACTGAAGCTTTCTTT. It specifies CASSLEANTEAFF.

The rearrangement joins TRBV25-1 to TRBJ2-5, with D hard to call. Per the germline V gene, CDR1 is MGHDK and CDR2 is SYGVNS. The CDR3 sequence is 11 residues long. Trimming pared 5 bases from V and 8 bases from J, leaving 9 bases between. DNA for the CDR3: TGTGCCAGCAGTACCTCAAGAACCCAGTACTTC. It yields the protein CASSTSRTQYF.

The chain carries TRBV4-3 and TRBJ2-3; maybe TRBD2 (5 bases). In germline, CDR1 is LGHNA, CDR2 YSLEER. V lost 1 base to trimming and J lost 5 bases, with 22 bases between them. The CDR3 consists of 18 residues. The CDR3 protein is CASSQVYAGAGGKDTQYF. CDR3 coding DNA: TGCGCCAGCAGCCAAGTGTATGCGGGTGCGGGTGGAAAAGATACGCAGTATTTT.

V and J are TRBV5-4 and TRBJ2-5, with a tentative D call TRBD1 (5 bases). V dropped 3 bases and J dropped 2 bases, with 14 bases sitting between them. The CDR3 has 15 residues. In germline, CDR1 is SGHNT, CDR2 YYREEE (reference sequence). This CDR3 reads CASSSTVQGQETQYF. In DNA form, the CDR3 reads TGTGCCAGCAGCTCGACAGTGCAAGGTCAAGAGACCCAGTACTTC.

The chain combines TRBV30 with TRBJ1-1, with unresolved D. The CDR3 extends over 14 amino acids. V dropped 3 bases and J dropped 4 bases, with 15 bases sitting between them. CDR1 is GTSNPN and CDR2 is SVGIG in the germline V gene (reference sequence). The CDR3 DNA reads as TGTGCCTGGAGGGAGTTGGTCGCAAGCACTGAAGCTTTCTTT. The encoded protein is CAWRELVASTEAFF.

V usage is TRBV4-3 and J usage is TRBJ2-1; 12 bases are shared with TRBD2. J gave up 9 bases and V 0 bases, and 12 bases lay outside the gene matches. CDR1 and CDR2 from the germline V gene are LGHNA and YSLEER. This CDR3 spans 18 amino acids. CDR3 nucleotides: TGCGCCAGCAGCCAAGATAGACGGGCTAGCGGGGGGGCCGTTGAGCAGTTCTTC. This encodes CASSQDRRASGGAVEQFF.

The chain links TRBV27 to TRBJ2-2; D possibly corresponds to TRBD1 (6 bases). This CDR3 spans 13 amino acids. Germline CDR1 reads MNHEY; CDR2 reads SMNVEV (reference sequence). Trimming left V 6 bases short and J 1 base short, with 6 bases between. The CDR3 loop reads CASRQGNTGELFF. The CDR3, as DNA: TGTGCCAGCAGACAGGGGAACACCGGGGAGCTGTTTTTT.

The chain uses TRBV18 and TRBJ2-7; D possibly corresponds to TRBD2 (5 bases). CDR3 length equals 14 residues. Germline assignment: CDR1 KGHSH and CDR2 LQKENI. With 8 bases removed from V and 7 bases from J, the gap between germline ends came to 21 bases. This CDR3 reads CASQPETSTREQYF. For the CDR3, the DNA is TGTGCCAGCCAACCGGAAACTAGTACGAGAGAGCAGTACTTC. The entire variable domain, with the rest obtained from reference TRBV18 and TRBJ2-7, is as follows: NAGVMQNPRHLVRRRGQEARLRCSPMKGHSHVYWYRQLPEEGLKFMVYLQKENIIDESGMPKERFSAEFPKEGPSILRIQQVVRGDSAAYFCASQPETSTREQYFGPGTRLTVT.

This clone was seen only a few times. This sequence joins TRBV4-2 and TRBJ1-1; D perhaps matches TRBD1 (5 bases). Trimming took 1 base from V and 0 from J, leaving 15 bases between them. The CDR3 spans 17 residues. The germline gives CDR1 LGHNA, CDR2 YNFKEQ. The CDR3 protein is CASSQGSSGALNTEAFF. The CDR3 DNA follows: TGTGCCAGCAGCCAAGGTTCTTCCGGGGCTCTGAACACTGAAGCTTTCTTT.

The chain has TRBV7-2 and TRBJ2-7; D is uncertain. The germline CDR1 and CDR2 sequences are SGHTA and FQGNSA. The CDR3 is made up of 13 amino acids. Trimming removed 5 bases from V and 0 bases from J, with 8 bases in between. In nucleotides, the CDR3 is TGTGCCAGCAGCAAACTTGACTCCTACGAGCAGTACTTC. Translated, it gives CASSKLDSYEQYF.

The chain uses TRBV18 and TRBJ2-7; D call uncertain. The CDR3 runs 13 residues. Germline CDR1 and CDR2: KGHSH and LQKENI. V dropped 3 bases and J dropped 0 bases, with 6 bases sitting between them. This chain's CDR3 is CASSPYSSYEQYF. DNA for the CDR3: TGTGCCAGCTCACCCTATAGCTCCTACGAGCAGTACTTC.

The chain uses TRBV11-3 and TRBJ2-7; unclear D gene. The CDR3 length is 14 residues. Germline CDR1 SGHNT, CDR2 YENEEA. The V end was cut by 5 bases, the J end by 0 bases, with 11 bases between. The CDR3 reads CASSVHPSSYEQYF. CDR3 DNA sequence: TGTGCCAGCAGCGTTCACCCAAGCTCCTACGAGCAGTACTTC.

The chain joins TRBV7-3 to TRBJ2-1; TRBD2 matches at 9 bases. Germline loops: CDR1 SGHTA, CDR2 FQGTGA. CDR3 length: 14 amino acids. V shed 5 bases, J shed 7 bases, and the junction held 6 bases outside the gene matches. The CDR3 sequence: CASSRGTSLNEQFF. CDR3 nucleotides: TGTGCCAGCAGCCGAGGGACTAGCCTTAATGAGCAGTTCTTC.

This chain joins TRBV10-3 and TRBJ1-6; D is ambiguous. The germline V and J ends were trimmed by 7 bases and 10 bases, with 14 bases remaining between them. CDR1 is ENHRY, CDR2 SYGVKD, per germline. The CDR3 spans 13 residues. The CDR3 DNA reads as TGTGCCATCACCGCGGACCCGGACTCACCCCTCCACTTT. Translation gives CAITADPDSPLHF.

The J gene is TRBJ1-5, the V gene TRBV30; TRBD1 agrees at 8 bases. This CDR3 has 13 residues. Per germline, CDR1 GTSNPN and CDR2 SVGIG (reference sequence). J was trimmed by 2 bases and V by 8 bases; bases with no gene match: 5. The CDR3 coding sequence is TGTGCCAGCTCGGGACAGGGCAATCAGCCCCAGCATTTT. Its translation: CASSGQGNQPQHF.

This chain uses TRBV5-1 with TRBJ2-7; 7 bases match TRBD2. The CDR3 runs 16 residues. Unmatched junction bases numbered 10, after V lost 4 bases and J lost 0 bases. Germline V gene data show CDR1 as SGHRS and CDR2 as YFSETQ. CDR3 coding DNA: TGCGCCAGCAGCCCCGACCTAGCGGTCAGCTCCTACGAGCAGTACTTC. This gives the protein CASSPDLAVSSYEQYF.

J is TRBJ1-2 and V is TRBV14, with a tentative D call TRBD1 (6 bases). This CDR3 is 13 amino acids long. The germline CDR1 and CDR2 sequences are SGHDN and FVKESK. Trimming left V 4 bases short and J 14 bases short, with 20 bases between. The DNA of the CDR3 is TGTGCCAGCAGCCCGTTGCCAGCGACAGGAGAAACCTTC. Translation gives CASSPLPATGETF.

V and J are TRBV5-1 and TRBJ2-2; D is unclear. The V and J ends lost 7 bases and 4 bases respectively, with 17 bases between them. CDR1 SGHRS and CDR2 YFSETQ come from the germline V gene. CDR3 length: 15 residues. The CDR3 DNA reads TGCGCCAGCTGTGAAGGGATCTATCGCACCGGGGAGCTGTTTTTT. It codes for CASCEGIYRTGELFF.

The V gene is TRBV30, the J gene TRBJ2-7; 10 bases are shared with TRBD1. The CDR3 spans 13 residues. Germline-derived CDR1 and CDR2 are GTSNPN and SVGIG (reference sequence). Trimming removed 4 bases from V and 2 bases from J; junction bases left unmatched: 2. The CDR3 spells CAWKDRGTYEQYF. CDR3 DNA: TGTGCCTGGAAGGACAGGGGGACCTACGAGCAGTACTTC.

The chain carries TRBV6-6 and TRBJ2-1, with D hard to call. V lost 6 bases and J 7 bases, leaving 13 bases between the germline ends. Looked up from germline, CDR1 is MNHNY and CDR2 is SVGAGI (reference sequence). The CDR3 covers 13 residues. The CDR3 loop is CASSSLGYNEQFF. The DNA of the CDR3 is TGTGCCAGCAGCTCCCTGGGCTATAATGAGCAGTTCTTC.

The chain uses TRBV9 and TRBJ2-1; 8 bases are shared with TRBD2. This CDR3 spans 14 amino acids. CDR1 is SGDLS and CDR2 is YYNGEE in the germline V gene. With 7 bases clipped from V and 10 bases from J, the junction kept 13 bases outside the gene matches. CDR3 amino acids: CASGPYSGTWEQFF. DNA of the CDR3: TGTGCCAGCGGCCCTTATAGCGGGACGTGGGAGCAGTTCTTC.

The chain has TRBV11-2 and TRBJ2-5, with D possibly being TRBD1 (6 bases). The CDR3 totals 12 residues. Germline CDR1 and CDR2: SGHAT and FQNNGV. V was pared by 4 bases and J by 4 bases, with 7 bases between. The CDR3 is CASSSQGETQYF. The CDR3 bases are TGTGCCAGCAGCTCACAGGGAGAGACCCAGTACTTC. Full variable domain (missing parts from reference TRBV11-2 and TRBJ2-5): EAGVAQSPRYKIIEKRQSVAFWCNPISGHATLYWYQQILGQGPKLLIQFQNNGVVDDSQLPKDRFSAERLKGVDSTLKIQPAKLEDSAVYLCASSSQGETQYFGPGTRLLVL.

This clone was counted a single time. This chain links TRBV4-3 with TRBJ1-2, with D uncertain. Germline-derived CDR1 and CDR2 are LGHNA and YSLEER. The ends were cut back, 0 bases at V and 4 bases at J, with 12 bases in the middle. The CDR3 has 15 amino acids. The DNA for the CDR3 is TGCGCCAGCAGCCAAGACCTGACATCTCCCTATGGCTACACCTTC. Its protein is CASSQDLTSPYGYTF.

The CDR3 loop is CASSTGLAGSYEQFF. CDR3 nucleotide sequence: TGTGCCAGTAGTACGGGACTAGCGGGAAGCTATGAGCAGTTCTTC. The chain combines TRBV19 with TRBJ2-1, with 13 bases matching TRBD2. V lost 4 bases to trimming and J lost 8 bases; unmatched junction nucleotides: 5. Germline V gene sequence: CDR1 LNHDA, CDR2 SQIVND (reference sequence). The CDR3 length is 15 residues.